A single T cell receptor beta chain is shown here with its context. The antigen is not known. Only in-frame clones appear in the TCRdb table, and some are missing; sequencing was by immunoSEQ multiplex PCR. Of some 75,000 clones in the sample, roughly 84% were seen once. The data are from a study of OX40 agonist ivuxolimab in advanced cancers. Findings and caveats of the study: Both blood CD4+ and CD8+ T cells showed clonal growth by week 6 at 0.1 to 3.0 mg/kg.

The CDR3 loop spans 14 amino acids. Trimming at V came to 6 bases and at J to 5 bases, leaving 10 bases not matched to a gene. Per the germline V gene, CDR1 is MNHEY and CDR2 is SVGAGI. The sequence derives from an adult with an advanced solid tumor such as melanoma, head and neck, liver or kidney cancer. V is TRBV6-5 and J is TRBJ2-7; 7 bases align to TRBD2. Sequencing was performed on CD4+ or CD8+ T cells sorted from blood, taken in a trial of the OX40 agonist ivuxolimab. CDR3 sequence (DNA): TGTGCCAGCAGCCCTGGGAGGGTACCTAACGAGCAGTACTTC. Translation: CASSPGRVPNEQYF.